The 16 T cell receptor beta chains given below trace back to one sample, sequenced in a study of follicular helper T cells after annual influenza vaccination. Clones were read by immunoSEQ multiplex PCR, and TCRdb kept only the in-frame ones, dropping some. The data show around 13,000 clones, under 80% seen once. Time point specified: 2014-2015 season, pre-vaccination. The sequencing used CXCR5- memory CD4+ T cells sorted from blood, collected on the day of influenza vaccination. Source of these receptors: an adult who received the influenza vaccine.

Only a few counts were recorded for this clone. The CDR3: CASSGYGTGAEQYF. DNA for the CDR3: TGTGCCAGCAGCGGATACGGGACAGGGGCCGAGCAGTACTTC. The chain links TRBV9 to TRBJ2-7; TRBD1 aligns across 10 bases. The germline V gene encodes CDR1 SGDLS and CDR2 YYNGEE. This CDR3 comprises 14 residues. J gave up 6 bases and V 3 bases, and 6 bases lay outside the gene matches.

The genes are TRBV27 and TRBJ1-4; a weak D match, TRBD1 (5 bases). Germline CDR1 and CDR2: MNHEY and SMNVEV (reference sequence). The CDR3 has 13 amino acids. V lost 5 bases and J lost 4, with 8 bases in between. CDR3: CASSRQNNEKLFF. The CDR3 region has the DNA TGTGCCAGCAGTCGACAGAATAATGAAAAACTGTTTTTT. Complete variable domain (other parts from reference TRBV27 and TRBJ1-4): EAQVTQNPRYLITVTGKKLTVTCSQNMNHEYMSWYRQDPGLGLRQIYYSMNVEVTDKGDVPEGYKVSRKEKRNFPLILESPSPNQTSLYFCASSRQNNEKLFFGSGTQLSVL.

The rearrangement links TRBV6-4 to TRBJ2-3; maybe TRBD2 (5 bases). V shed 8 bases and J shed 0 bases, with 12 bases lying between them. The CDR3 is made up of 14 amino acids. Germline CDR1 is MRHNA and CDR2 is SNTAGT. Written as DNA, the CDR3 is TGTGCCAGCGCCATCGGGGATAGCACAGATACGCAGTATTTT. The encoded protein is CASAIGDSTDTQYF.

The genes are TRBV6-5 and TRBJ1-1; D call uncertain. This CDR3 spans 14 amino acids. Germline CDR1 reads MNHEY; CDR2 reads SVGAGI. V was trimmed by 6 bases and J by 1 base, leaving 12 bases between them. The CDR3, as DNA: TGTGCCAGCAGGGAAGGTCGGAGGAACACTGAAGCTTTCTTT. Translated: CASREGRRNTEAFF.

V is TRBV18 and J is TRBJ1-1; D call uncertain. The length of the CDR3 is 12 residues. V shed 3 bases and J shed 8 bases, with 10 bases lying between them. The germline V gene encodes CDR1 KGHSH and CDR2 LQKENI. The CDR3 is CASSPGPIEAFF. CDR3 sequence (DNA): TGTGCCAGCTCACCTGGGCCAATCGAAGCTTTCTTT.

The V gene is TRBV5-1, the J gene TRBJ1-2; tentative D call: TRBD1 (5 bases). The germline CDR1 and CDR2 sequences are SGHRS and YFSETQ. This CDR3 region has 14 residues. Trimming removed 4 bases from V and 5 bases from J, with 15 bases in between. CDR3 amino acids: CASSARTLGYGYTF. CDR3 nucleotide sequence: TGCGCCAGCAGCGCCAGGACATTAGGGTATGGCTACACCTTC.

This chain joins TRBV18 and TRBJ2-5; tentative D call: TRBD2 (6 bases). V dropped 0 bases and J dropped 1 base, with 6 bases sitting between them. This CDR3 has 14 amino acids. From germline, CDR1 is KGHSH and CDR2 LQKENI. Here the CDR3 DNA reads TGTGCCAGCTCACCACCTAGCGGCCAAGAGACCCAGTACTTC. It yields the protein CASSPPSGQETQYF.

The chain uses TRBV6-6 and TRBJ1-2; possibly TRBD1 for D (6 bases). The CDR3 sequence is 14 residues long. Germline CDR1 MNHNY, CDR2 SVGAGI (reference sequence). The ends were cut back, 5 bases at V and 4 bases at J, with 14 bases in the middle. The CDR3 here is CASSHQGSGYGYTF. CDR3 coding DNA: TGTGCCAGCAGTCACCAGGGGTCTGGCTATGGCTACACCTTC.

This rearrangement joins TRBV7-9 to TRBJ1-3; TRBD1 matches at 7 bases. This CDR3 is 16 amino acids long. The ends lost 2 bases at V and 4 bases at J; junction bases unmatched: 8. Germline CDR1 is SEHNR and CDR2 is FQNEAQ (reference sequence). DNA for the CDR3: TGTGCCAGCAGCTTAACAGACAGGGCTTACGGAAACACCATATATTTT. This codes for CASSLTDRAYGNTIYF.

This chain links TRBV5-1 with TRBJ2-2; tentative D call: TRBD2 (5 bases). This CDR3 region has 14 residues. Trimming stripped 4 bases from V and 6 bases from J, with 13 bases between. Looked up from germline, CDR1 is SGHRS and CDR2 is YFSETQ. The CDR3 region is CASSLLASPGELFF. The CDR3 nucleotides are TGCGCCAGCAGCCTGTTAGCGTCCCCCGGGGAGCTGTTTTTT. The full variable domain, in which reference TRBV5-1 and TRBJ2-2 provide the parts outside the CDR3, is KAGVTQTPRYLIKTRGQQVTLSCSPISGHRSVSWYQQTPGQGLQFLFEYFSETQRNKGNFPGRFSGRQFSNSRSEMNVSTLELGDSALYLCASSLLASPGELFFGEGSRLTVL.

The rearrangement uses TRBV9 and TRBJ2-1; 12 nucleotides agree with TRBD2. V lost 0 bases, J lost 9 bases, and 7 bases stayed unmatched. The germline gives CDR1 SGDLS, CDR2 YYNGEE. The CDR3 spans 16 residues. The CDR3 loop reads CASSVVSSGGATEQFF. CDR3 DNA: TGTGCCAGCAGCGTAGTGTCTAGCGGGGGGGCCACTGAGCAGTTCTTC.

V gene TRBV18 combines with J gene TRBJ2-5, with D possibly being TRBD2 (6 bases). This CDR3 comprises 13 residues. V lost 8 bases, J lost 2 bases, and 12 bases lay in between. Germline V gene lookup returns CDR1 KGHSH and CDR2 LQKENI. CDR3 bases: TGTGCCAGCGGCGGGACCTTGCAAGAGACCCAGTACTTC. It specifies CASGGTLQETQYF.

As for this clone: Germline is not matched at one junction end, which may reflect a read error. The CDR3 DNA sequence: TGTGCCAGCAGCTTGCGGTTGGCGGGGGGGCCGGACTTC. It translates to CASSLRLAGGPDF. The chain has TRBV5-8 and TRBJ2-4; 9 bases align to TRBD2. Germline V gives CDR1 SGHTS, CDR2 YDEGEE. This CDR3 is 13 amino acids long.

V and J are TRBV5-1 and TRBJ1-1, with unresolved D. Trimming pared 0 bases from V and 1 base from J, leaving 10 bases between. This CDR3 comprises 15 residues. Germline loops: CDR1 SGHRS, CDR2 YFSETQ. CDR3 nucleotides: TGCGCCAGCAGCTTGGGTTTAGGAGCGAACACTGAAGCTTTCTTT. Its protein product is CASSLGLGANTEAFF.

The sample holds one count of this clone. The CDR3 protein is CASSPIAGNTGELFF. CDR3 nucleotide sequence: TGTGCCAGCAGCCCTATAGCTGGGAACACCGGGGAGCTGTTTTTT. V usage is TRBV11-2 and J usage is TRBJ2-2; D is uncertain. CDR3 size: 15 residues. The germline V gene has CDR1 SGHAT and CDR2 FQNNGV. The germline V and J ends were trimmed by 5 bases and 1 base, with 11 bases remaining between them.

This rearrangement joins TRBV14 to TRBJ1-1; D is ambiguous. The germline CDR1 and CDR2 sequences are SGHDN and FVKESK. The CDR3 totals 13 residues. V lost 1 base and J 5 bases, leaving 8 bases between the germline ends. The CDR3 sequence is CASSQGVLTEAFF. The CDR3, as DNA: TGTGCCAGCAGCCAAGGGGTCCTGACTGAAGCTTTCTTT.